The entry below describes one T cell receptor (beta chain). What this receptor recognizes is not known. It has no much larger one-base neighbor in the sample; base qualities were not kept. At the DNA level, this CDR3 is encoded by other sequences in the same sample as well. Library preparation employed the immunoSEQ multiplex PCR assay. The multiplex PCR relied on a mix of 60 forward primers for TCR Vbeta segments and 13 reverse primers for TCR Jbeta segments. The CDR3 region of rearranged TCR beta genes was amplified from genomic DNA with a multiplex PCR assay. Amplified TCR beta libraries were sequenced as 87-base-pair reads on the Illumina HiSeq System. For the original study's pipeline: A later analysis counted approximately 74 million unique TCR beta chains across the 550 to 700 repertoires, and 9.5 million to 11 million of these chains were shared by at least two donors. Raw reads were error-corrected and collapsed into unique sequences with a nearest-neighbor algorithm that merged closely related sequences to remove PCR and sequencing errors. To assign V, D and J gene segments, CDR3 sequences were aligned to IMGT reference sequences. Each retained sequence needed at least a six-nucleotide match to both a V gene segment and a J gene segment. Rearrangements were classified as productive when the CDR3 lacked stop codons and remained in frame with V and J, and all other rearrangements were classified as non-productive. Following IMGT convention, CDR3 was defined as the stretch from the second conserved V-encoded cysteine to the conserved J-encoded phenylalanine. In an earlier analysis of 587 of the donors, sequences lacking an unambiguous match to a single V gene segment were excluded. In an earlier analysis of 587 of the donors, V segments were called functional above 56.7% productive rearrangements and were called segregating when the between-donor standard deviation exceeded 5%. A statistical classification framework was built to diagnose cytomegalovirus status from the catalog of TCR beta chain sequences. In a later analysis, TCR nucleotide sequences were compared against IMGT/GENE-DB human TR gene sequences so that V and J genes could be assigned. In a later analysis, CDR3 sequences and most-parsimonious VDJ recombination scenarios were assigned using the TCRdist pipeline. In a later analysis, each TCR beta chain was defined by its CDR3 amino acid sequence together with its V-gene family, and reads lacking a unique V-gene family were excluded. To address suspected cross-contamination and a sequencing artifact, a later analysis removed a few hundred highly shared, low-generation-probability nucleotide sequences. A later analysis calculated a clonal expansion index for each public chain from normalized within-repertoire ranks of inferred template counts. In a later analysis, generation probabilities were computed with a VDJ recombination model fitted to out-of-frame rearrangements, and the resulting probabilities were checked against IGoR. A later analysis scored TCR-TCR, TCR-HLA and TCR-CMV co-occurrence with hypergeometric tests, applying a repertoire-size bias correction to TCR pairs. To estimate false discovery rates, a later analysis permuted the HLA or CMV assignments 20 times. In a later analysis, co-occurring TCRs were grouped with DBSCAN, and TCRdist sequence similarity was added when clustering was performed within HLA-allele-positive subsets. Co-occurrence clustering excluded repertoires with fewer than 30,000 or more than 120,000 public chains, plus five with anomalous nucleotide sharing. The immuneACCESS repertoire file appears here via TCRdb, limited to in-frame rearrangements. These files lack a portion of the clones; in checked studies, under half of the deficit traces to unresolved V genes, and the cause of the others is not known. Clonal size and the V and J genes are those of that table, whereas D and trimming came from the DNA. The sample includes roughly 160,000 clones, with approximately 71% observed a single time. Jointly, the top ten make up about 1.4% of the sample.

The cohort was made up of hundreds of healthy bone marrow donors. At the time of sampling, all cohort members were nominally healthy, though unrecorded immune exposures were likely present. The donor tested CMV seronegative and was one of the 352 seronegative cohort members. A peripheral blood sample was provided by each donor, and peripheral blood mononuclear cells were used for TCR beta sequencing. The Qiagen DNeasy Blood Extraction Kit was used to extract genomic DNA from the blood cell samples. The data derive from a study of cytomegalovirus exposure and HLA in healthy donors (TCRdb year 2017). For context, the study as a whole: An earlier analysis of some 620 of the donors reported 276 Gb of sequence data and 95 million to 140 million unique TCR beta sequences obtained from approximately 180 million T cells. An early release that covered approximately 600 HLA-typed donors contained approximately 300 gigabases of sequencing data and 65 million to 100 million unique TCR sequences. Among the roughly 390 genotyped donors, around 81% belonged to the genetic ancestry cluster associated with self-reported Caucasian donors. The aim of the study was to test whether cataloging public T cell receptors could identify signatures of past pathogen exposure. Using immunosequencing, the study profiled T cell repertoires from about 610 subjects and related those repertoires to cytomegalovirus serostatus. In addition to the first cohort of 650 to 750 subjects, a separate validation cohort of 130 or so different subjects was used. The study combined high-throughput TCR immunosequencing, statistical association of individual TCRs with disease status, and machine learning to predict cytomegalovirus infection status. To study patterns of TCR occurrence, a later analysis re-analyzed previously published TCR beta repertoires from around 660 donors and added high-resolution HLA genotyping. In the later analysis, no new phenotypic data were used to find candidate immune exposures; instead, reliance was placed on TCR beta sequences and their occurrence across donors. In an earlier analysis of about 590 of the donors, high-throughput TCR beta sequencing was used to judge whether each TCR beta V gene segment behaved as functional or pseudogenic. Donor age, sex, ethnicity and CMV serostatus were compiled together with the repertoire data. A later genetic analysis took genome-wide SNP genotypes for about 65% of the 666 donors and used that subset as a discovery cohort. All discovery cohort repertoires had been generated on a single sequencing platform. Both class I and class II loci were covered by HLA typing, at four-digit resolution. Typing coverage differed by locus: A, B, C, DRB1 and DQB1 were typed in about 620-640 donors, DQA1 in about 550, DPA1 in roughly 590, and DPB1 in 400 to 490. Roughly five DR-DQ haplotypes were handled as single units for association and clustering because linkage in the cohort was strong. Among roughly 400 genotyped donors of the cohort, an average of 235,054 unique TCR beta nucleotide sequences were sequenced per donor, 15% to 20% of them non-productive. Broad study findings and their caveats: A further reported finding was that TCR beta sequences accurately predicted the HLA-A and HLA-B alleles for most subjects in the first cohort. A later analysis found that HLA-associated TCR beta chains were more clonally expanded and had lower generation probabilities than equally common non-associated chains. In a later genetic analysis, a missense DCLRE1C variant was associated with V-gene and J-gene trimming of TCR beta chains, and the association was replicated in an independent cohort. Broadly in line with IMGT annotations, most TCR beta V segments showed up in productive rearrangements about 90% or about 30% of the time in an earlier analysis of 587 of the donors. Sequencing depth was assumed to be roughly uniform across donors in the presence/absence analyses, though that assumption may not hold. According to a later analysis, TCR association rates differed among HLA loci, with DRB1 alleles showing the most associated TCRs and HLA-C alleles showing the fewest. A later genetic analysis reported fewer N-insertions in productive TCRs among donors in an Asian-associated ancestry cluster than the approximately 670-donor mean. While some public TCRs were present in many individuals, most TCR sequences turned up only very rarely across donors. When HLA alleles, especially DR and DQ, strongly co-occurred, attributing TCR associations to individual alleles was difficult. A later analysis associated around 16,000 TCR beta sequences with specific HLA alleles at a false discovery rate of 0.05. HLA typing was unavailable for some donors at each locus, so association tests used only the typed subset. A few of the identified cytomegalovirus-associated TCR beta chains were confirmed in vitro to be specific for cytomegalovirus antigens. Because counts were too low, more than 15 rarely observed V segments, including chromosome 9 orphons, were excluded from the earlier analysis of some 540 of the donors. Because the 87-base-pair reads could not distinguish some IMGT-functional V segments, including TRBV6-2 and TRBV6-3, those segments were excluded. The authors suggested that the approach could potentially be extended to other disease states and immunological phenotypes. CMV serostatus was the only immune exposure information available for the cohort. The study gave a list of under 200 TCR beta chains associated with cytomegalovirus. Linkage disequilibrium might explain the correlated functional status among segregating V segments, but an unknown experimental factor could not be ruled out. According to a later analysis, parvovirus B19, influenza, CMV and Epstein-Barr virus appeared linked to several top co-occurrence clusters. A cluster of highly shared sequence variants was judged likely to be a technical artifact of the sequencing pipeline. Only TCR beta chains were sequenced in this cohort, and the absence of alpha or paired-chain data limited detectable features. The classifier was reported to diagnose cytomegalovirus status with high specificity and sensitivity in both the original cohort and the validation cohort. Most CMV-associated TCR beta chains appeared to be HLA-restricted in a later analysis, and the HLA associations seemed to be driven largely by CMV exposure.

The germline V gene yields SGDLS for CDR1 and YYNGEE for CDR2. A distance of 5 bases separates the germline ends of V and J, which lose 0 bases and 4 bases respectively. Reading from cysteine to phenylalanine, the CDR3 counts 13 amino acids. Only the CDR3 region is kept as DNA, spanning 39 bases read in frame from base 1. This clonotype originated in a girl aged 10-17 years in good health and CMV-seronegative. Sequenced sample: PBMCs. This chain joins TRBV9 to TRBJ1-5; the best D guess is TRBD1, with 5 bases matching. Here the CDR3 is given as CASSVGQNQPQHF. The DNA sequence reads TGTGCCAGCAGCGTAGGACAGAATCAGCCCCAGCATTTT.